This T cell receptor beta chain is from a study of blood T cells in healthy people across ages. Study-wide points: The study found TCR beta diversity correlated strongly with naive T cell percentage. When set beside aged donors, long-lived donors presented more naive CD4+ cells and higher diversity.

This clonotype was seen ten or more times. What it binds is not known. Isolation recovered at least 6.5 million PBMCs from every sample. The V gene's germline CDR1 is SNHLY and CDR2 FYNNEI. The CDR3 spans 12 residues. Trimming left V 6 bases short and J 0 bases short, with 5 bases between. A second PCR, run for roughly 7 to 12 cycles, used a sample-barcoded 5' primer plus a J-beta primer mix. TCRdb processed the 5' RACE reads anew with MiXCR; each CDR3 protein has one entry. The data hold about 570,000 distinct CDR3 sequences, with about 26% observed a single time. These same data were also listed under a study on T cells of mothers and their children.

Sequenced input: blood. The chain combines TRBV2 with TRBJ2-5; D remains ambiguous. The TCR was taken from a boy between 2 and 15 years old in good health. CDR3 sequence: CASRTDQETQYF. The CDR3 DNA follows: TGTGCCAGCAGAACAGACCAAGAGACCCAGTACTTC. Variable domain in full (rest from reference TRBV2 and TRBJ2-5): EPEVTQTPSHQVTQMGQEVILRCVPISNHLYFYWYRQILGQKVEFLVSFYNNEISEKSEIFDDQFSVERPDGSNFTLKIRSTKLEDSAMYFCASRTDQETQYFGPGTRLLVL.